The rows below give T cell receptor beta chains drawn from one sample of a study of blood T cell repertoires in COVID-19. Here immunoSEQ multiplex PCR was the method, and the copy in TCRdb shows in-frame clones only, minus some. The top ten clones hold about 2.9% of a sample with about 270,000 clones, under 90% of them seen once. The sequenced material came from peripheral blood. The receptors shown here come from a woman aged 55-75 years with active or convalescent COVID-19. The CDR3 runs from the conserved cysteine through the conserved F or W. A D gene is named only where the DNA matches it firmly. Clone size is not always given. Where it is, it says once, few, many or a class for expanded clones.

d_call,j_call,v_call,clone_size,cdr3_nt,cdr3_aa
-,TRBJ1-5,TRBV27,-,TGTGCCAGCAGTCCCAGCAGGGCTGGGAATCAGCCCCAGCATTTT,CASSPSRAGNQPQHF
TRBD1,TRBJ2-7,TRBV15,-,TGTGCCACCAGCAGATCGACAGGGCCGTCCCCTCTGTCCGAGCAGTACTTC,CATSRSTGPSPLSEQYF
TRBD2,TRBJ2-1,TRBV4-3,-,TGCGCCAGCAGCCAGCAACTAGCGGGGTACAATGAGCAGTTCTTC,CASSQQLAGYNEQFF
TRBD2,TRBJ2-4,TRBV5-4,once,TGTGCCAGCAGCTCTGACATACCTCTAGCGGGAAACATTCAGTACTTC,CASSSDIPLAGNIQYF
TRBD1,TRBJ1-5,TRBV10-1,-,TGCGCCAGCAGTGGACAGGGTAATCAGCCCCAGCATTTT,CASSGQGNQPQHF
-,TRBJ2-1,TRBV14,-,TGTGCCAGCAGCCCAAGACTTGGGGGCAAGGATGAGCAGTTCTTC,CASSPRLGGKDEQFF
TRBD1,TRBJ1-2,TRBV25-1,-,TGTGCCAGCAGGGGCGGGACAGGCGTTGGTTATGGCTACACCTTC,CASRGGTGVGYGYTF
-,TRBJ2-7,TRBV5-1,-,TGCGCCCGCAGCTGGGGGGGCGGGGGAGTAGGATACGAGCAGTACTTC,CARSWGGGGVGYEQYF
TRBD1,TRBJ1-5,TRBV7-6,-,TGTGCCAGCAGTTCCGGACAGGCCCCTTATAGCAATCAGCCCCAGCATTTT,CASSSGQAPYSNQPQHF
TRBD2,TRBJ2-5,TRBV5-1,-,TGCGCCAGCAGCCAATCCGGGACTAGTGTGACCCAGTACTTC,CASSQSGTSVTQYF
-,TRBJ2-4,TRBV6-2/TRBV6-3,-,TGTGCCAGCAGTTTCCAGGGTAACATTCAGTACTTC,CASSFQGNIQYF
-,TRBJ1-2,TRBV3-1/TRBV3-2,-,TGTGCCAGCAGCGAAATTACCGGGACTAGAACTAACTATGGCTACACCTTC,CASSEITGTRTNYGYTF
-,TRBJ1-2,TRBV25-1,once,TGTGCCAGCAGTCAGGTTTACTATGGCTACACCTTC,CASSQVYYGYTF
TRBD1,TRBJ2-2,TRBV7-3,-,TGTGCCAGCACCGCAAGCGCCAACAGGGGCACCGGGGAGCTGTTTTTT,CASTASANRGTGELFF
-,TRBJ1-2,TRBV11-2,-,TGTGCCAGCAGCTTAGTGGGACATGCCTATGGCTACACCTTC,CASSLVGHAYGYTF
TRBD1,TRBJ1-5,TRBV5-8,-,TGTGCCAGCAGCTCGAAAAGACAGGGATCATCTTTTGAGCATTTT,CASSSKRQGSSFEHF
-,TRBJ2-1,TRBV27,-,TGTGCCAGCAGCTTACGAGCCTATGGGGGGGCCTTTGGGAATGAGCAGTTCTTC,CASSLRAYGGAFGNEQFF
TRBD1,TRBJ2-3,TRBV4-2,few,TGTGCCAGCAGCCAATTGGACAGGGTCAACACAGATACGCAGTATTTT,CASSQLDRVNTDTQYF
-,TRBJ1-2,TRBV3-1/TRBV3-2,-,TGTGCCAGCAGTCAACGGGACATCCTTCCTAACTATGGCTACACCTTC,CASSQRDILPNYGYTF
-,TRBJ1-6,TRBV27,-,TGTGCCAGCAGTTTATCGGCCAATTCACCCCTCCACTTT,CASSLSANSPLHF
TRBD1,TRBJ1-2,TRBV15,-,TGTGCCACCACCCGAGACAGGGGGGTCGACTACACCTTC,CATTRDRGVDYTF
-,TRBJ2-6,TRBV19,-,TGTGCCAGTAGTATATCGGGCTCTGGGGCCAACGTCCTGACTTTC,CASSISGSGANVLTF
-,TRBJ1-1,TRBV21-1,-,TGTGCCAGCAGCCGACAGGGCTTCGACACTGAAGCTTTCTTT,CASSRQGFDTEAFF
TRBD1,TRBJ1-2,TRBV5-5,once,TGTGCCAGCAGCTCAATGACAGGGGACGGCTACACCTTC,CASSSMTGDGYTF
-,TRBJ1-1,TRBV12-3/TRBV12-4,few,TGTGCCAGCAGCCTAGAGGAAAGGAAGGCTTTCTTT,CASSLEERKAFF
TRBD1,TRBJ1-2,TRBV25-1,-,TGTGCCAGCAGGGGACAGTTCGACGGGTATGGCTACACCTTC,CASRGQFDGYGYTF
-,TRBJ1-4,TRBV25-1,-,TGTGCCAGCAGTGAAGGCGCGGCCTCGAGGGAAAAACTGTTTTTT,CASSEGAASREKLFF
-,TRBJ2-1,TRBV7-6,-,TGTGCCAGCAGCTTAACCGGACTAAGAGACAATGAGCAGTTCTTC,CASSLTGLRDNEQFF
TRBD2,TRBJ2-2,TRBV5-1,-,TGCGCCAGCAGCTTGGTCGGCGGGGGTGTGACCGGGGAGCTGTTTTTT,CASSLVGGGVTGELFF
-,TRBJ2-5,TRBV9,-,TGTGCCAGCAGCGCGGGGTTAACGGAGACCCAGTACTTC,CASSAGLTETQYF